This T cell receptor (beta chain) was obtained from a study of blood T cell repertoires in COVID-19. As for the study in general: Sites in the United States, Italy and Spain provided acute and convalescent COVID-19 samples. From T cells, B-cell-depleted T cells, or PBMCs came the material, which was cDNA or gDNA.

In Seattle, patients joined the study during active infection and were tracked longitudinally. The CDR3 spans 14 residues. V trimming: 3 bases; J trimming: 7 bases; junction bases outside the gene matches: 9. CDR1 is SGHTA, CDR2 FQGNSA, per germline. Measured with immunoSEQ multiplex PCR; TCRdb has only the in-frame clones, and not every one. The data show a few hundred thousand clones, roughly 90% seen once. The gene calls are TRBV7-2 and TRBJ2-7; 7 nucleotides line up with TRBD2. This receptor was obtained from a woman aged 30 to 39 with COVID-19, enrolled during active disease. Material: peripheral blood. CDR3 sequence (DNA): TGTGCCAGCAGCTTGGGCGGGAGTTCAGGGGAGCAGTACTTC. Encoded protein: CASSLGGSSGEQYF. The full variable domain, its missing parts supplied by reference TRBV7-2 and TRBJ2-7, is GAGVSQSPSNKVTEKGKDVELRCDPISGHTALYWYRQSLGQGLEFLIYFQGNSAPDKSGLPSDRFSAERTGGSVSTLTIQRTQQEDSAVYLCASSLGGSSGEQYFGPGTRLTVT.